This TCR beta chain was observed in a study of neurological immune-mediated disorders. Study-wide findings and caveats: Among expanded clones, no CDR3 amino acid sequences were shared across subjects, a pattern suggesting private repertoires in all groups. The study found the most TCR clonal expansion in HTLV-1-associated myelopathy and the least in multiple sclerosis, below healthy controls.

The unsorted libraries were prepared from 2 million PBMCs (stored at -80 C). Trimming took off 4 bases at V and 0 bases at J, with 10 bases between the two ends. This CDR3 has 14 residues. Looked up from germline, CDR1 is MNHNY and CDR2 is SVGAGI (reference sequence). This clonotype was picked up many times. Its specificity is not known. The cDNA was produced through 5'RACE with 10-nucleotide random UMIs. TCRdb ran MiXCR on the 5' RACE reads and lists one entry per CDR3 protein. Seen here are more than 70,000 distinct CDR3 sequences, 9% to 12% observed once, and the top ten hold around 1.8%. Specimen: PBMCs. The chain couples TRBV6-6 to TRBJ2-7; D ambiguous. The TCR comes from a man aged 35-49 years in good health. As DNA, the CDR3 is TGTGCCAGCAGTTTGGAAGGAGCCTCCTACGAGCAGTACTTC. Translating it yields CASSLEGASYEQYF.